Listed below are T cell receptor beta chains from one sample, sequenced in a study of cytomegalovirus exposure and HLA in healthy donors. Assay: immunoSEQ multiplex PCR; the TCRdb copy retains only in-frame clones and omits some. The repertoire holds 150,000 to 200,000 clones, over 60% seen once, with more than 3% in the top ten. Sequenced sample: PBMCs. The source is a male donor in good health and CMV-seronegative. Each CDR3 is given with its conserved first and last residue. D genes are given only for firm matches. Clone size is not always given. Where it is, it says once, few, many or a class for expanded clones.

v_call: TRBV18; d_call: NA; clone_size: NA; j_call: TRBJ2-7; cdr3_nt: TGTGCCAGCTCGCTTGGTAGCTCCTACGAGCAGTACTTC; cdr3_aa: CASSLGSSYEQYF
v_call: TRBV6-6; d_call: NA; clone_size: NA; j_call: TRBJ1-1; cdr3_nt: TGTGCCAGCAAATCGCTCAGTTATGAAGCTTTCTTT; cdr3_aa: CASKSLSYEAFF
v_call: TRBV7-9; d_call: TRBD2; clone_size: NA; j_call: TRBJ2-3; cdr3_nt: TGTGCCAGCAGCTTGAAGCTACTAGCGGGCACAGATACGCAGTATTTT; cdr3_aa: CASSLKLLAGTDTQYF
v_call: TRBV7-8; d_call: NA; clone_size: once; j_call: TRBJ1-5; cdr3_nt: TGTGCCACCACGGAGAATCGGGGCAATCAGCCCCAGCATTTT; cdr3_aa: CATTENRGNQPQHF
v_call: TRBV30; d_call: NA; clone_size: NA; j_call: TRBJ1-2; cdr3_nt: TGTGCCTGGAGGCGAGATATTGGCTACACCTTC; cdr3_aa: CAWRRDIGYTF
v_call: TRBV4-3; d_call: NA; clone_size: NA; j_call: TRBJ2-7; cdr3_nt: TGCGCCAGCAGCCCGGGACACTACTTAGCCTACGAGCAGTACTTC; cdr3_aa: CASSPGHYLAYEQYF
v_call: TRBV7-9; d_call: NA; clone_size: once; j_call: TRBJ2-1; cdr3_nt: TGTGCCAGCAGCCCCAGACAGATAGAACATGGTGAGCAGTTCTTC; cdr3_aa: CASSPRQIEHGEQFF
v_call: TRBV18; d_call: TRBD1; clone_size: NA; j_call: TRBJ1-1; cdr3_nt: TGTGCCAGCTCACCACTCGGCAGGGGGCGGAACACTGAAGCTTTCTTT; cdr3_aa: CASSPLGRGRNTEAFF
v_call: TRBV5-6; d_call: NA; clone_size: few; j_call: TRBJ1-2; cdr3_nt: TGTGCCAGCAGCTTGCGGGGGGGAGGCTCCCCTGATGGCTACACCTTC; cdr3_aa: CASSLRGGGSPDGYTF
v_call: TRBV5-1; d_call: TRBD1; clone_size: NA; j_call: TRBJ1-1; cdr3_nt: TGCGCCAGCAGCTTAGACAGGGGAGGGGGTACGGCTTTCTTT; cdr3_aa: CASSLDRGGGTAFF
v_call: TRBV11-3; d_call: NA; clone_size: NA; j_call: TRBJ2-7; cdr3_nt: TGTGCCAGCAGCTTAGCGGGGGTCTACGAGCAGTACTTC; cdr3_aa: CASSLAGVYEQYF
v_call: TRBV28; d_call: TRBD1; clone_size: few; j_call: TRBJ1-1; cdr3_nt: TGTGCCAGCAGTCCCCCCCCAGGGGGTCATAGGGCTTTCTTT; cdr3_aa: CASSPPPGGHRAFF
v_call: TRBV6-5; d_call: TRBD1; clone_size: NA; j_call: TRBJ2-1; cdr3_nt: TGTGCCAGCAGATCAGGGGGAAGCTCCTACAATGAGCAGTTCTTC; cdr3_aa: CASRSGGSSYNEQFF
v_call: TRBV2; d_call: NA; clone_size: NA; j_call: TRBJ2-7; cdr3_nt: TGTGCCAGCAGTGTGGTCAAAGGACAACCCGGAGAGTACTTC; cdr3_aa: CASSVVKGQPGEYF
v_call: TRBV6-5; d_call: TRBD1; clone_size: NA; j_call: TRBJ2-3; cdr3_nt: TGTGCCAGCACCTACTGGACAGGGGGCACAGATACGCAGTATTTT; cdr3_aa: CASTYWTGGTDTQYF
v_call: TRBV5-4; d_call: NA; clone_size: NA; j_call: TRBJ1-4; cdr3_nt: TGTGCCAGCAGCTTGGCTGCAGGGAAGGGGAAACTGTTTTTT; cdr3_aa: CASSLAAGKGKLFF
v_call: TRBV7-9; d_call: TRBD1; clone_size: NA; j_call: TRBJ1-5; cdr3_nt: TGTGCCAGCAGCTCAGGTAGGACAGGTCTTAGCAATCAGCCCCAGCATTTT; cdr3_aa: CASSSGRTGLSNQPQHF
v_call: TRBV18; d_call: TRBD2; clone_size: once; j_call: TRBJ2-1; cdr3_nt: TGTGCCAGCTCTCCCTCCGGAACTAGCGGGAGCAGTGAGCAGTTCTTC; cdr3_aa: CASSPSGTSGSSEQFF
v_call: TRBV7-8; d_call: TRBD1; clone_size: NA; j_call: TRBJ2-5; cdr3_nt: TGTGCCAGCAGCCTCCCGGGACAGGGTGTCGAGACCCAGTACTTC; cdr3_aa: CASSLPGQGVETQYF
v_call: TRBV4-3; d_call: TRBD2; clone_size: NA; j_call: TRBJ2-3; cdr3_nt: TGCGCCACCTCCTCCAGCGGGAGAGCAGCAGATACGCAGTATTTT; cdr3_aa: CATSSSGRAADTQYF
v_call: TRBV29-1; d_call: NA; clone_size: NA; j_call: TRBJ2-5; cdr3_nt: TGCAGCGTTGACGGACAGCGCCAAGAGACCCAGTACTTC; cdr3_aa: CSVDGQRQETQYF
v_call: TRBV7-7; d_call: NA; clone_size: few; j_call: TRBJ2-1; cdr3_nt: TGTGCCAGCAGTTTAACAGGTTCCTCCTACAATGAGCAGTTCTTC; cdr3_aa: CASSLTGSSYNEQFF
v_call: TRBV29-1; d_call: NA; clone_size: NA; j_call: TRBJ2-7; cdr3_nt: TGCAGCGTTGTGGGCACCTCCTACGAGCAGTACTTC; cdr3_aa: CSVVGTSYEQYF
v_call: TRBV7-9; d_call: TRBD1; clone_size: NA; j_call: TRBJ2-5; cdr3_nt: TGTGCCAGCAGCCCACAGGGGGCCCAAGAGACCCAGTACTTC; cdr3_aa: CASSPQGAQETQYF
v_call: TRBV4-2; d_call: NA; clone_size: few; j_call: TRBJ2-5; cdr3_nt: TGTGCCAGCAGCCAAGATAGGGGCAGACAAGAGACCCAGTACTTC; cdr3_aa: CASSQDRGRQETQYF
v_call: TRBV4-1; d_call: NA; clone_size: NA; j_call: TRBJ1-5; cdr3_nt: TGCGCCAGCAGCCGGCAGGGAGGGAATAGCAATCAGCCCCAGCATTTT; cdr3_aa: CASSRQGGNSNQPQHF
v_call: TRBV9; d_call: NA; clone_size: NA; j_call: TRBJ1-6; cdr3_nt: TGTGCCAGCAGCGTAGGGGGGACTTATAATTCACCCCTCCACTTT; cdr3_aa: CASSVGGTYNSPLHF
v_call: TRBV10-3; d_call: TRBD2; clone_size: NA; j_call: TRBJ2-7; cdr3_nt: TGTGCCATCAGTGCCACGGGAGCGGGGGCTTACGAGCAGTACTTC; cdr3_aa: CAISATGAGAYEQYF
v_call: TRBV19; d_call: TRBD2; clone_size: NA; j_call: TRBJ2-3; cdr3_nt: TGTGCCAGTAGGTCCAGCGGGGGCCTCACAGATACGCAGTATTTT; cdr3_aa: CASRSSGGLTDTQYF
v_call: TRBV4-1; d_call: TRBD1; clone_size: NA; j_call: TRBJ1-6; cdr3_nt: TGCGCCAGCAGCCAAGAGACAGGGGGGTCCTATAATTCACCCCTCCACTTT; cdr3_aa: CASSQETGGSYNSPLHF
v_call: TRBV2; d_call: TRBD1; clone_size: few; j_call: TRBJ1-1; cdr3_nt: TGTGCCAGCAGTGAAAACAGGGGATACACTGAAGCTTTCTTT; cdr3_aa: CASSENRGYTEAFF
v_call: TRBV28; d_call: NA; clone_size: NA; j_call: TRBJ1-5; cdr3_nt: TGTGCCAGCAGTTCCGGTTCCAGGGGTGGTCAGCCCCAGCATTTT; cdr3_aa: CASSSGSRGGQPQHF
v_call: TRBV16; d_call: TRBD1; clone_size: NA; j_call: TRBJ1-5; cdr3_nt: TGTGCCAGCAGCCTTAAGGGGACAGCCGACCCTCGGCGTCAGCCCCAGCATTTT; cdr3_aa: CASSLKGTADPRRQPQHF
v_call: TRBV6-1; d_call: TRBD2; clone_size: medium-sized; j_call: TRBJ2-5; cdr3_nt: TGTGCCAGCAGTGAAGCAGCGGGGGGCCAAGAGACCCAGTACTTC; cdr3_aa: CASSEAAGGQETQYF
v_call: TRBV7-9; d_call: TRBD1; clone_size: NA; j_call: TRBJ2-3; cdr3_nt: TGTGCCAGCAGCTTAGCCAGGGGGCGAACAGATACGCAGTATTTT; cdr3_aa: CASSLARGRTDTQYF
v_call: TRBV7-9; d_call: NA; clone_size: NA; j_call: TRBJ2-3; cdr3_nt: TGTGCCAGCAGCTTTAAAGAGGCCCGCACAGATACGCAGTATTTT; cdr3_aa: CASSFKEARTDTQYF
v_call: TRBV28; d_call: TRBD1; clone_size: NA; j_call: TRBJ2-7; cdr3_nt: TGTGCCAGCAGTTCGCGGACAGGGGGAGCCCCCGAGCAGTACTTC; cdr3_aa: CASSSRTGGAPEQYF
v_call: TRBV7-8; d_call: TRBD2; clone_size: NA; j_call: TRBJ2-5; cdr3_nt: TGTGCCAGCAGCTTAGCCCTAGCGGGAGAAGAGACCCAGTACTTC; cdr3_aa: CASSLALAGEETQYF
v_call: TRBV7-9; d_call: NA; clone_size: NA; j_call: TRBJ2-7; cdr3_nt: TGTGCCAGCAGCTTAGGAGGGGGTCACTCCTACGAGCAGTACTTC; cdr3_aa: CASSLGGGHSYEQYF
v_call: TRBV10-3; d_call: NA; clone_size: NA; j_call: TRBJ2-2; cdr3_nt: TGTGCCATTGGGTTCCGGGACGGGGGAACCGGGGAGCTGTTTTTT; cdr3_aa: CAIGFRDGGTGELFF
v_call: TRBV14; d_call: NA; clone_size: NA; j_call: TRBJ2-1; cdr3_nt: TGTGCCAGCAGCCAAGATGCGGCCAGAAATGAGCAGTTCTTC; cdr3_aa: CASSQDAARNEQFF
v_call: TRBV28; d_call: NA; clone_size: NA; j_call: TRBJ1-1; cdr3_nt: TGTGCCAGCATGGGGGGAACCACTGAAGCTTTCTTT; cdr3_aa: CASMGGTTEAFF
v_call: TRBV19; d_call: NA; clone_size: NA; j_call: TRBJ1-5; cdr3_nt: TGTGCCAGTCACGCGGGGGCGGTCAGACAACCCCAGCATTTT; cdr3_aa: CASHAGAVRQPQHF
v_call: TRBV7-2; d_call: NA; clone_size: NA; j_call: TRBJ2-7; cdr3_nt: TGTGCCAGCAGCCGGACATCCAACTACGAGCAGTACTTC; cdr3_aa: CASSRTSNYEQYF
v_call: TRBV28; d_call: TRBD1; clone_size: NA; j_call: TRBJ1-5; cdr3_nt: TGTGCCAGCAGTCTAGGGGACAGGGGCTTCAATCAGCCCCAGCATTTT; cdr3_aa: CASSLGDRGFNQPQHF
v_call: TRBV5-4; d_call: TRBD1; clone_size: NA; j_call: TRBJ2-7; cdr3_nt: TGTGCCAGCAGCCGGGACAGATTATCCTACGAGCAGTACTTC; cdr3_aa: CASSRDRLSYEQYF
v_call: TRBV10-3; d_call: NA; clone_size: NA; j_call: TRBJ2-1; cdr3_nt: TGTGCCATCAGTGGAGAACGACTTGGTGAGCAGTTCTTC; cdr3_aa: CAISGERLGEQFF
v_call: TRBV4-1; d_call: NA; clone_size: NA; j_call: TRBJ2-5; cdr3_nt: TGCGCCAGCAGCCAAGCGTGGGGGGGCCGTCAAGAGACCCAGTACTTC; cdr3_aa: CASSQAWGGRQETQYF